These 21 T cell receptor beta chains originate from one sample sequenced in a study of T cell responses to AZD1222 COVID-19 vaccine. The method was immunoSEQ multiplex PCR; TCRdb's version includes in-frame clones alone and lacks a portion of them. The sample shows 100,000 to 150,000 clones, roughly 90% of them seen only once. Sequenced material: peripheral blood, taken on day 0 of AZD1222 vaccination. These receptors were taken from an adult in good health.

The chain employs TRBV2 and TRBJ1-2; 8 bases map to TRBD1. This CDR3 comprises 13 residues. The V and J ends lost 6 bases and 4 bases, in that order; junction bases with no gene match: 4. From germline, CDR1 is SNHLY and CDR2 FYNNEI. The CDR3 is CASRLGQGYGYTF. The CDR3 DNA reads TGTGCCAGCAGACTAGGACAGGGCTATGGCTACACCTTC.

The chain has TRBV2 and TRBJ1-2; a weak D match, TRBD1 (5 bases). This CDR3 is built from 16 residues. Trimming took 7 bases from V and 2 from J, leaving 20 bases between them. Germline V CDR1 and CDR2: SNHLY, FYNNEI. Written as DNA, the CDR3 is TGTGCCAGCACCCGCCAAGAGGGACTCGCGAACTATGGCTACACCTTC. Amino acid sequence: CASTRQEGLANYGYTF. Full variable domain (rest looked up from reference TRBV2 and TRBJ1-2): EPEVTQTPSHQVTQMGQEVILRCVPISNHLYFYWYRQILGQKVEFLVSFYNNEISEKSEIFDDQFSVERPDGSNFTLKIRSTKLEDSAMYFCASTRQEGLANYGYTFGSGTRLTVV.

The chain recombines TRBV9 with TRBJ2-2; no clear D. The germline gives CDR1 SGDLS, CDR2 YYNGEE. The CDR3 extends over 16 amino acids. Trimming cost V 1 base and J 5 bases, with 15 bases left between them. The CDR3: CASSVNPKRDTGELFF. The CDR3 DNA sequence: TGTGCCAGCAGCGTAAACCCCAAGCGAGATACCGGGGAGCTGTTTTTT.

This clone has at least ten counts. The chain has TRBV6-7 and TRBJ2-5; 10 bases fit TRBD1. TRBV6-7 is treated as an ORF (open reading frame) with a function not yet certain. The V and J ends lost 0 bases and 5 bases, in that order; junction bases with no gene match: 0. The CDR3 covers 14 residues. The CDR3 bases are TGTGCCAGCAGTTACTCGGGACAGGGGGAGACCCAGTACTTC. Its protein is CASSYSGQGETQYF.

This clone was detected ten times or more. This chain connects TRBV2 to TRBJ2-2; 9 nucleotides line up with TRBD2. The CDR3 has 14 residues. The V and J ends lost 5 bases and 7 bases, in that order; junction bases with no gene match: 5. CDR1 is SNHLY and CDR2 is FYNNEI in the germline V gene. In nucleotides, the CDR3 is TGTGCCAGCAGTCCTATGACTAGCGGCGGGGAGCTGTTTTTT. Encoded protein: CASSPMTSGGELFF.

V and J are TRBV25-1 and TRBJ2-1; D is unclear. Germline loops: CDR1 MGHDK, CDR2 SYGVNS. V lost 10 bases, J lost 6 bases, and 16 bases lay in between. The length of the CDR3 is 13 residues. CDR3 region: CATDGVTGNEQFF. CDR3 sequence (DNA): TGTGCCACCGATGGGGTAACTGGCAATGAGCAGTTCTTC.

The rearrangement joins TRBV27 to TRBJ2-3, with a weak D call TRBD1 (5 bases). In germline, CDR1 is MNHEY, CDR2 SMNVEV (reference sequence). Trimming took off 4 bases at V and 7 bases at J, with 12 bases between the two ends. This CDR3 is 13 amino acids long. CDR3 loop: CASSSTVTNTQYF. In nucleotides, the CDR3 is TGTGCCAGCAGTTCGACAGTCACGAATACGCAGTATTTT.

V gene TRBV10-1 combines with J gene TRBJ2-3; D gene uncertain. CDR1 WNHNN and CDR2 SYGVQD come from the germline V gene (reference sequence). CDR3 length equals 14 residues. V dropped 4 bases and J dropped 2 bases, with 10 bases sitting between them. The CDR3 sequence is CASSVGMDTDTQYF. DNA for the CDR3: TGCGCCAGCAGTGTGGGAATGGACACAGATACGCAGTATTTT.

This clone was counted only a few times. The chain joins TRBV9 to TRBJ1-2; TRBD1 aligns across 7 bases. Unmatched junction bases numbered 1, after V lost 6 bases and J lost 5 bases. This CDR3 is 11 amino acids long. Germline CDR1 and CDR2: SGDLS and YYNGEE. DNA for the CDR3: TGTGCCAGCAAGGGGGCTTATGGCTACACCTTC. The encoded protein is CASKGAYGYTF.

The J gene is TRBJ2-3, the V gene TRBV2, with unresolved D. Between the trimmed V and J ends, which lost 6 bases and 3 bases, there was a span of 4 bases. The length of the CDR3 is 11 residues. Germline V gene lookup returns CDR1 SNHLY and CDR2 FYNNEI. The CDR3: CASRETDTQYF. The CDR3 region has the DNA TGTGCCAGCAGGGAAACAGATACGCAGTATTTT.

This clone was seen once. The chain employs TRBV12-5 and TRBJ1-2, with TRBD1 identical over 10 bases. V dropped 5 bases and J dropped 2; count of bases not matched to a gene: 11. Germline V gives CDR1 LGHNT, CDR2 FRNRAP. CDR3 length: 17 amino acids. CDR3 in DNA: TGTGCTAGTGGTGCAACCCTGACAGGGGGCGAGAACTATGGCTACACCTTC. Its protein is CASGATLTGGENYGYTF.

The V and J genes are TRBV27 and TRBJ2-7; possibly TRBD2 for D (7 bases). With 4 bases removed from V and 2 bases from J, the gap between germline ends came to 15 bases. Germline V lookup: CDR1 MNHEY, CDR2 SMNVEV (reference sequence). The CDR3 length is 15 residues. The CDR3 is CASSYAGAGTYEQYF. As DNA, the CDR3 is TGTGCCAGCAGTTATGCGGGGGCTGGGACCTACGAGCAGTACTTC.

The chain couples TRBV4-3 to TRBJ2-7; D not resolved. The length of the CDR3 is 13 residues. V lost 0 bases, J lost 6 bases, and 9 bases lay in between. Germline lookup yields CDR1 LGHNA and CDR2 YSLEER. The CDR3 region has the DNA TGCGCCAGCAGCCAAGATCGTAGCCTCGAGCAGTACTTC. Protein: CASSQDRSLEQYF.

The chain joins TRBV18 to TRBJ2-7; the D is unclear. Trimming removed 3 bases from V and 3 bases from J, with 12 bases in between. CDR1 is KGHSH, CDR2 LQKENI, per germline. CDR3 length: 14 residues. As DNA, the CDR3 is TGTGCCAGCTCACCGTACCAGGAGAGCTACGAGCAGTACTTC. This encodes CASSPYQESYEQYF.

The rearrangement joins TRBV27 to TRBJ2-1; 10 nucleotides match TRBD2. With V trimmed by 1 base and J by 5 bases, 5 bases remained unmatched. The germline CDR1 and CDR2 sequences are MNHEY and SMNVEV (reference sequence). The CDR3 is 16 amino acids. DNA of the CDR3: TGTGCCAGCAGTTTATTGGCTAGCGGGGGTAACAATGAGCAGTTCTTC. Its protein is CASSLLASGGNNEQFF.

The sample holds one count of this clone. This chain links TRBV5-6 with TRBJ2-4; 10 bases map to TRBD2. V was pared by 2 bases and J by 8 bases, with 13 bases of the junction left unmatched. Looked up from germline, CDR1 is SGHDT and CDR2 is YYEEEE. This CDR3 comprises 17 residues. CDR3 protein: CASSFGLAGADRDIQYF. As DNA, the CDR3 is TGTGCCAGCAGCTTTGGTCTAGCGGGGGCGGACAGGGACATTCAGTACTTC.

This clone is labeled as medium-sized. Other DNA sequences in this sample translate to the same CDR3. The V gene is TRBV2, the J gene TRBJ2-2, with TRBD2 identical over 10 bases. CDR1 and CDR2 (germline): SNHLY, FYNNEI. V dropped 6 bases and J dropped 1; count of bases not matched to a gene: 2. The CDR3 totals 15 residues. Here the CDR3 DNA reads TGTGCCAGCAGAGGACTAGCGGTGAACACCGGGGAGCTGTTTTTT. Protein sequence: CASRGLAVNTGELFF.

The chain combines TRBV15 with TRBJ2-3; D remains ambiguous. The germline V gene encodes CDR1 LNHNV and CDR2 YYDKDF (reference sequence). The ends were cut back, 3 bases at V and 2 bases at J, with 12 bases in the middle. This CDR3 comprises 15 residues. In DNA, the CDR3 is TGTGCCACCAGCAGGTCGGCCGGAACCACAGATACGCAGTATTTT. Encoded protein: CATSRSAGTTDTQYF.

The rearrangement uses TRBV30 and TRBJ1-5; unclear D gene. The CDR3 runs 14 residues. V lost 0 bases and J lost 4, with 10 bases in between. The germline gives CDR1 GTSNPN, CDR2 SVGIG (reference sequence). The CDR3 reads CAWSVGRANQPQHF. The DNA for the CDR3 is TGTGCCTGGAGTGTCGGTAGGGCGAATCAGCCCCAGCATTTT.

The chain recombines TRBV19 with TRBJ1-3; unclear D gene. The CDR3 spans 16 residues. Trimming took 3 bases from V and 0 from J, leaving 12 bases between them. CDR1 is LNHDA and CDR2 is SQIVND in the germline V gene (reference sequence). CDR3 amino acids: CASSIFLGDSGNTIYF. CDR3 DNA: TGTGCCAGTAGTATTTTTCTCGGGGACTCTGGAAACACCATATATTTT.

This chain connects TRBV10-1 to TRBJ2-7; 10 nucleotides agree with TRBD1. This CDR3 has 15 amino acids. The J segment lost 3 bases and the V segment lost 3 bases, leaving 5 bases of the junction unmatched. CDR1 and CDR2 (germline): WNHNN, SYGVQD (reference sequence). CDR3 region: CASSDPGTGVYEQYF. For the CDR3, the DNA is TGCGCCAGCAGTGACCCCGGGACAGGGGTCTACGAGCAGTACTTC.